The entry below describes one T cell receptor beta chain. This clonotype was observed at least ten times. Its antigen specificity is not known. No quality values exist for individual bases; no much larger clone is one base distant. Libraries were prepared through 5' RACE. Sequencing was performed on a NextSeq 500. In the TCR library protocol, unique molecular identifiers were attached to individual cDNA molecules to correct for PCR bias and sequencing error. Sequencing covered both TCR alpha and beta chains, and within each sample the abundances of alpha and beta sequences were tightly co-correlated. On the authors' methods: Decombinator V4 was used to perform V gene, J gene and CDR3 annotation of TCR sequences. TCRs were defined as expanded if a significant change between any two time points was detected under a Poisson model with p below 0.0001. TCR abundances were normalised to the total number of TCRs sequenced per sample and expressed as counts per million. TRAV1-2 paired with TRAJ12, TRAJ20 or TRAJ33 defined MAIT TCRs, while TRAV10 paired with TRAJ18 defined iNKT TCRs. A search of VDJdb, accessed on 1 November 2021, was run for TCRs annotated to CMV, EBV and SARS-CoV-2, with TCRs annotated for multiple antigens excluded. TCRdb took the public reads, trimmed them with fastp at Q25, ran MiXCR for clone calling and kept in-frame beta chains. A single entry per CDR3 protein holds the most common genes and DNA from its merged rows. TCRdb, not the original authors, processed these V and J calls. The sample profile shows more than 90,000 distinct CDR3 sequences; approximately 10% of them were found once. The ten biggest clones cover 5.1% of the sample.

The junction shows trimming of 5 bases on V and 0 bases on J, plus 11 bases between the germline ends. The germline V gene gives CDR1 as MNHEY and CDR2 as SVGAGI. The CDR3 sequence holds 14 residues, the cysteine and phenylalanine included. This entry keeps only the CDR3 DNA: 42 bases, framed from base 1. This sample was included in a study of early T cells in non-severe SARS-CoV-2 infection (dated by TCRdb to 2020 to 2022). With respect to the entire study: Bulk RNA from unsorted whole blood was used for TCR sequencing, so alpha and beta chains could not be paired.

What the research found in general, with its limitations: Matching against VDJdb was skewed toward anti-spike CD8 responses, likely underestimated virus-specific expansions, and missed private and CD4 specificities.

The study was a case-control design nested within a healthcare worker cohort in London, UK, with weekly nasopharyngeal swab PCR tests and blood sampling. Between 23 and 31 March 2020, the week of the UK lockdown, healthcare workers were enrolled and then followed up weekly for as long as 16 weeks. Material for sequencing was whole blood. The clonotype comes from an adult who was a healthcare worker with PCR-confirmed SARS-CoV-2 infection or an uninfected control (not recorded which). The V and J genes are TRBV6-5 and TRBJ2-7; the best D guess is TRBD1, with 6 bases matching. The CDR3 loop reads CASSRGWASYEQYF. The nucleotides read TGTGCCAGCAGTAGGGGGTGGGCCTCCTACGAGCAGTACTTC.